These 10 T cell receptor beta chains originate from one sample sequenced in a study of Graves' ophthalmopathy and Graves' hyperthyroidism (dated by TCRdb to about 2018). The reads were generated on an Illumina HiSeq 2000. For repertoire sequencing, TCR beta CDR3 regions were amplified from RNA transcripts. A first-round RT-PCR used HTBI primers with the Qiagen OneStep RT-PCR kit, followed by a second-round multiplex PCR, size selection and purification. TCRdb's own reprocessing of the public reads used fastp at Q25 and MiXCR and kept productive beta chains. Rows merge per CDR3 protein into single entries with the most common DNA and genes. The table for this sample lists about 480,000 distinct CDR3 sequences; 13% to 15% of them were counted only once. The ten largest clones capture 9.5% to 10% of the sample. Sequences were obtained from blood. Receptors were obtained from a woman aged 30 to 39 with Graves' ophthalmopathy. Donor details come from another sample of the same person, matched by shared clones.

The rearrangement uses TRBV27 and TRBJ2-2, with 10 bases matching TRBD2. Germline trimming cut 8 bases from V and 7 bases from J; bases unmatched to any gene: 16. CDR1 and CDR2 (germline): MNHEY, SMNVEV (reference sequence). The CDR3 consists of 17 residues. The CDR3 is CASGRGLAGVTGGELFF. The CDR3 nucleotides are TGTGCCAGCGGGCGGGGGCTAGCGGGAGTTACCGGCGGGGAGCTGTTTTTT.

The V call is TRBV28, the J call TRBJ2-5; D unclear. CDR3 length: 14 amino acids. V was clipped by 4 bases and J by 1 base, with 10 bases between them. CDR1 is MDHEN and CDR2 is SYDVKM in the germline V gene. CDR3 residues: CASSSPRTQETQYF. The DNA for the CDR3 is TGTGCCAGCAGTTCCCCTAGGACCCAAGAGACCCAGTACTTC.

This clonotype has a count of ten or more. The chain recombines TRBV6-1 with TRBJ1-2, with 9 bases aligning to TRBD1. The CDR3 is 14 residues long. Germline loops: CDR1 MNHNS, CDR2 SASEGT. V shed 7 bases, J shed 6 bases, and the junction held 9 bases outside the gene matches. The chain's CDR3 is CASIMTGGTHGYTF. The CDR3 DNA reads TGTGCCAGCATAATGACAGGGGGAACTCATGGCTACACCTTC.

The V call is TRBV28, the J call TRBJ2-7; 7 nucleotides agree with TRBD2. V lost 6 bases and J lost 3; bases outside the gene matches: 8. Germline V gene lookup returns CDR1 MDHEN and CDR2 SYDVKM. The CDR3 runs 14 residues. CDR3 protein: CASRDPRDYYEQYF. The CDR3 bases are TGTGCCAGCAGAGATCCCCGGGACTACTACGAGCAGTACTTC.

A few counts support this clonotype. The V gene is TRBV5-1, the J gene TRBJ2-7; possibly TRBD1 for D (6 bases). Trimming took 4 bases from V and 2 from J, leaving 16 bases between them. This CDR3 region has 15 residues. Germline CDR1 reads SGHRS; CDR2 reads YFSETQ. DNA of the CDR3: TGCGCCAGCAGCCCCGAGGCAGGGGACACCTACGAGCAGTACTTC. The encoded protein is CASSPEAGDTYEQYF.

The table lists this clonotype with a few counts. The chain is built from TRBV5-6 and TRBJ1-1; tentative D call: TRBD1 (5 bases). Deletions cut 2 bases from V and 7 bases from J, with 15 bases between. Germline values: CDR1 SGHDT, CDR2 YYEEEE. The CDR3 has 14 residues. In nucleotides, the CDR3 is TGTGCCAGCAGCTTCTTACGACAGAGACATGAAGCTTTCTTT. It translates to CASSFLRQRHEAFF. The variable domain in full, with the rest retrieved from reference TRBV5-6 and TRBJ1-1, is DAGVTQSPTHLIKTRGQQVTLRCSPKSGHDTVSWYQQALGQGPQFIFQYYEEEERQRGNFPDRFSGHQFPNYSSELNVNALLLGDSALYLCASSFLRQRHEAFFGQGTRLTVV.

This clonotype was counted ten times or more. The chain recombines TRBV19 with TRBJ1-1, with 8 bases that match TRBD1. The CDR3 is 15 amino acids. Germline loops: CDR1 LNHDA, CDR2 SQIVND (reference sequence). V trimming: 1 base; J trimming: 1 base; junction bases outside the gene matches: 2. The CDR3 sequence is CASSIAGTGNTEAFF. DNA of the CDR3: TGTGCCAGTAGTATAGCAGGGACAGGGAACACTGAAGCTTTCTTT.

The table lists this clonotype with many counts. This chain uses TRBV27 with TRBJ2-4; no clear D gene. From germline, CDR1 is MNHEY and CDR2 SMNVEV (reference sequence). The CDR3 spans 15 residues. Trimming shortened V by 0 bases and J by 0 bases, and 6 bases separated the two germline ends. The chain's CDR3 is CASSLSETAKNIQYF. The DNA for the CDR3 is TGTGCCAGCAGTTTATCTGAGACAGCCAAAAACATTCAGTACTTC.

The chain links TRBV12-3 or TRBV12-4 to TRBJ1-1, with TRBD1 matching over 7 bases. Trimming at V came to 3 bases and at J to 7 bases, leaving 8 bases not matched to a gene. CDR3 length: 14 residues. CDR3 amino acids: CASSFGTVQNEAFF. Here the CDR3 DNA reads TGTGCCAGCAGTTTTGGGACAGTGCAGAATGAAGCTTTCTTT.

The V and J genes are TRBV5-1 and TRBJ2-5; D gene uncertain. The germline V gene has CDR1 SGHRS and CDR2 YFSETQ. V dropped 5 bases and J dropped 0 bases, with 8 bases sitting between them. This CDR3 contains 13 residues. CDR3 nucleotide sequence: TGCGCCAGCAGATCCTACAACCAAGAGACCCAGTACTTC. Its translation is CASRSYNQETQYF. Combining the CDR3 with reference TRBV5-1 and TRBJ2-5 gives the whole variable domain KAGVTQTPRYLIKTRGQQVTLSCSPISGHRSVSWYQQTPGQGLQFLFEYFSETQRNKGNFPGRFSGRQFSNSRSEMNVSTLELGDSALYLCASRSYNQETQYFGPGTRLLVL.